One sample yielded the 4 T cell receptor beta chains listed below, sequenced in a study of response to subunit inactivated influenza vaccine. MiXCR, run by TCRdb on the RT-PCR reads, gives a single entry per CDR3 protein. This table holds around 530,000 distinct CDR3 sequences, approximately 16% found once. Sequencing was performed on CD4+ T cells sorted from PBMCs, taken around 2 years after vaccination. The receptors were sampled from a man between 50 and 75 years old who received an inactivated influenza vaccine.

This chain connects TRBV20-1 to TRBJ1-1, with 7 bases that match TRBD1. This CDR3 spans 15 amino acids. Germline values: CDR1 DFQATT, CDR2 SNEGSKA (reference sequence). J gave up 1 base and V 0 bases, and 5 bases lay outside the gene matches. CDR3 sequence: CSARDHRGPNTEAFF. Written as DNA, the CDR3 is TGCAGTGCTAGAGATCACAGGGGCCCGAACACTGAAGCTTTCTTT.

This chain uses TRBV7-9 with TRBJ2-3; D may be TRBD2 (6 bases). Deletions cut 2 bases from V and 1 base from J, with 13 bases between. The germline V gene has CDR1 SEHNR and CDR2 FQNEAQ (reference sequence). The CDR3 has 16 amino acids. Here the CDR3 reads CASSLLGQRGTDTQYF. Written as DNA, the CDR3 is TGTGCCAGCAGCTTATTGGGCCAGCGGGGCACAGATACGCAGTATTTT.

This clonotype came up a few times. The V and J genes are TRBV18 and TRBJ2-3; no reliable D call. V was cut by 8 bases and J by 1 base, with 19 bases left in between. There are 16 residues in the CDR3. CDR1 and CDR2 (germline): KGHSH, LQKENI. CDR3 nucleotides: TGTGCCAGCAAAGAGCGCGATCTGGTGGGCACAGATACGCAGTATTTT. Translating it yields CASKERDLVGTDTQYF.

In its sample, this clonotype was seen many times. DNA for the CDR3: TGTGCCAGCAGTTTGGACACGGCGGTTGGCTACACCTTC. Translation gives CASSLDTAVGYTF. The J gene is TRBJ1-2, the V gene TRBV12-3 or TRBV12-4, with a weak D call TRBD1 (5 bases). The CDR3 contains 13 residues. Trimming took 3 bases from V and 7 from J, leaving 12 bases between them.